The rows below give T cell receptor beta chains drawn from one sample of a study of blood T cell repertoires in COVID-19. TCRdb's table, derived via immunoSEQ multiplex PCR, lists solely in-frame clones and lacks some. The data contain about 290,000 clones, just under 85% of them singletons. Sequences were obtained from peripheral blood. These receptors originate from a woman between 45 and 65 years old with active or convalescent COVID-19. Both conserved end residues are part of each CDR3. The D gene is left open where the match is weak. The size field is filled for only some rows; it gives once, few, many or a size class.

>TRBV19|TRBJ1-1|NA|NA
TGTGCCACGTTCGTGGGCTCGAACACTGAAGCTTTCTTT
CATFVGSNTEAFF
>TRBV2|TRBJ1-4|NA|NA
TGTGCCAGCAGTGAATATCTAACTAATGAAAAACTGTTTTTT
CASSEYLTNEKLFF
>TRBV5-1|TRBJ2-7|TRBD2|NA
TGCGCCAGCAAACCGGTTGGGACTAGCGGGGGTTCCTCCTACGAGCAGTACTTC
CASKPVGTSGGSSYEQYF
>TRBV19|TRBJ1-1|NA|many
TGTGCCAGTATCGGGGTCACTGAAGCTTTCTTT
CASIGVTEAFF
>TRBV5-1|TRBJ2-2|TRBD2|NA
TGCGCCAGCAGCAGCGGGACTAGCGGGAGAGTATCTTACGGGGAGCTGTTTTTT
CASSSGTSGRVSYGELFF
>TRBV18|TRBJ2-1|TRBD2|NA
TGTGCCAGCTCACCAGTGACTAGCGGGTTCAATGAGCAGTTCTTC
CASSPVTSGFNEQFF
>TRBV9|TRBJ2-5|NA|NA
TGTGCCAGCAGCGGACAGCAAGAGACCCAGTACTTC
CASSGQQETQYF
>TRBV3-1/TRBV3-2|TRBJ2-5|TRBD1|NA
TGTGCCAGCAGCCAAATGGGGACAGGGATCTCGGAGACCCAGTACTTC
CASSQMGTGISETQYF
>TRBV15|TRBJ2-5|TRBD1|NA
TGTGCCACCAGCGGGACAGGGTCAGAGACCCAGTACTTC
CATSGTGSETQYF
>TRBV19|TRBJ1-4|NA|NA
TGTGCCAGTCGCTCGGGGGCAACTAATGAAAAACTGTTTTTT
CASRSGATNEKLFF
>TRBV5-1|TRBJ2-6|NA|NA
TGCGCCAGCAGCTTGGGGGAACAGGGAATAGCTGGGGCCAACGTCCTGACTTTC
CASSLGEQGIAGANVLTF
>TRBV6-6|TRBJ2-2|TRBD2|few
TGTGCCAGCAGTTACGAACTAGCGGGAGGCACCGGGGAGCTGTTTTTT
CASSYELAGGTGELFF
>TRBV5-1|TRBJ1-1|NA|NA
TGCGCCAGCAGCTTGGTTTCAGGGATGAACACTGAAGCTTTCTTT
CASSLVSGMNTEAFF
>TRBV6-5|TRBJ1-4|TRBD1|NA
TGTGCCAGCATCTTCCAAGGACAGGGTGGAGAAAAACTGTTTTTT
CASIFQGQGGEKLFF
>TRBV4-1|TRBJ1-5|NA|NA
TGCGCCAGCAGCCAGTTGGACGGGGGCAATCAGCCCCAGCATTTT
CASSQLDGGNQPQHF
>TRBV18|TRBJ2-3|NA|NA
TGTGCCAGCTCACCGGGGGGTACAGATACGCAGTATTTT
CASSPGGTDTQYF
>TRBV20-1|TRBJ2-3|NA|NA
TGCAGTGCTAGTTCCCCCAGAGGAAGCACAGATACGCAGTATTTT
CSASSPRGSTDTQYF
>TRBV5-1|TRBJ2-7|NA|NA
TGCGCCAGCATTGACAGTGCTAGAGCTTTCTCCTACGAGCAGTACTTC
CASIDSARAFSYEQYF
>TRBV2|TRBJ1-6|NA|once
TGTGCCAGCAGTTTCCGAGGGTCGGCACCCCTCCACTTT
CASSFRGSAPLHF
>TRBV9|TRBJ1-2|TRBD1|NA
TGTGCCAGCAGCGTAGTCCAGGGGGCTGATGGCTACACCTTC
CASSVVQGADGYTF
>TRBV7-9|TRBJ1-1|TRBD1|NA
TGTGCCAGCAGCTTAGGACAGGGGGAATCAGCTTTCTTT
CASSLGQGESAFF
>TRBV2|TRBJ1-1|NA|NA
TGTGCCAGCAGTGAAGAGGAGGGGCACATGAACACTGAAGCTTTCTTT
CASSEEEGHMNTEAFF
>TRBV19|TRBJ2-7|TRBD1|NA
TGTGCCAGTAGTAGATCCGGGACAGGGGTCTACGAGCAGTACTTC
CASSRSGTGVYEQYF
>TRBV5-1|TRBJ2-2|NA|few
TGCGCCAGCAGCTTCCGGCAGGGGATGGGAGGGGAGCTGTTTTTT
CASSFRQGMGGELFF
>TRBV5-1|TRBJ2-1|TRBD2|NA
TGCGCCAGCAGCCCGCGACTAGCGGGAGGTTCCTACAATGAGCAGTTCTTC
CASSPRLAGGSYNEQFF
>TRBV2|TRBJ2-7|TRBD1|NA
TGTGCCAGCAGTGAGCCAGGGGGTACCCCCTACGAGCAGTACTTC
CASSEPGGTPYEQYF
>TRBV2|TRBJ1-1|NA|NA
TGTGCCAGCAGTGAAGAGGAGGGGACTGAAGCTTTCTTT
CASSEEEGTEAFF
>TRBV30|TRBJ2-1|NA|NA
TGTGCCTGGAGCGATAAGTACTTAAGGGGCCCCTACAATGAGCAGTTCTTC
CAWSDKYLRGPYNEQFF
>TRBV7-3|TRBJ1-6|TRBD1|NA
TGTGCCAGCAGCTTGGGACAGGGAGGAAATTCACCCCTCCACTTT
CASSLGQGGNSPLHF
>TRBV5-1|TRBJ1-1|NA|NA
TGCGCCAGCAGCTTGGTTGGGGGCCGGAACACTGAAGCTTTCTTT
CASSLVGGRNTEAFF
>TRBV2|TRBJ2-5|NA|NA
TGTGCCAGCAGCGGAGACGAAGAGACCCAGTACTTC
CASSGDEETQYF
>TRBV11-3|TRBJ1-1|NA|NA
TGTGCCAGCAGCTTAGGCAGGAACACTGAAGCTTTCTTT
CASSLGRNTEAFF
>TRBV12-3/TRBV12-4|TRBJ2-7|NA|few
TGTGCCAGCAGTTTAGTGCCGCGGGAGCAGTACTTC
CASSLVPREQYF